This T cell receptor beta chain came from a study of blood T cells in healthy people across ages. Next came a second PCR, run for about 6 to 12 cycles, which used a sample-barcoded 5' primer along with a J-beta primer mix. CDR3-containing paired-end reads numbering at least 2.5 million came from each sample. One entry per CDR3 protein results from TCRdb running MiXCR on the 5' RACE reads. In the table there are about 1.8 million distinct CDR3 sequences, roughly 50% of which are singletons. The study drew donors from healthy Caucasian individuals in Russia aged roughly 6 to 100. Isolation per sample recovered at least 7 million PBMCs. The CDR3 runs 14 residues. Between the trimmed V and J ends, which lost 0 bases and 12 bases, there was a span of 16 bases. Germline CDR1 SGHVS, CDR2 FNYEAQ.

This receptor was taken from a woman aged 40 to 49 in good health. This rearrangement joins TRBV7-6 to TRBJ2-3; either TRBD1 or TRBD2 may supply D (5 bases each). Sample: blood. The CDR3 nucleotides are TGTGCCAGCAGCTTAGCGGTTCGGGGCCGGTCCCAGTATTTT. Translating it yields CASSLAVRGRSQYF.